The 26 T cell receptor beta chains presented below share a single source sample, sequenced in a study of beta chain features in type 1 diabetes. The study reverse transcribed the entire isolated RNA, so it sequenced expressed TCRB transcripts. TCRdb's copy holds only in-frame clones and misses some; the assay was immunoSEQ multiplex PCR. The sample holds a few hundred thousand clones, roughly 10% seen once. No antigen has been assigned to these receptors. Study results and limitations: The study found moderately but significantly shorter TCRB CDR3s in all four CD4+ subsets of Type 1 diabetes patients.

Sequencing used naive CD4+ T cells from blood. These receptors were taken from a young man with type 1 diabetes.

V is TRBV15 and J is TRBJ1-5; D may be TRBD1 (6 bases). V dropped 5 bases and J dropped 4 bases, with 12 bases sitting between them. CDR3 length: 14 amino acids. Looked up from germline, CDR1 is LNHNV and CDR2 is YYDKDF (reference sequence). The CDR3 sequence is CATSGRQVNQPQHF. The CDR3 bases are TGTGCCACCAGCGGGAGACAGGTTAATCAGCCCCAGCATTTT.

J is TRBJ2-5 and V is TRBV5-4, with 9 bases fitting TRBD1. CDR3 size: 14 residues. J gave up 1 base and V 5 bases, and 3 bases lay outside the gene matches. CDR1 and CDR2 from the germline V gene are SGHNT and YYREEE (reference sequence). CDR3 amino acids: CASSLQGAQETQYF. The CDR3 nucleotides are TGTGCCAGCAGTCTACAGGGGGCCCAAGAGACCCAGTACTTC.

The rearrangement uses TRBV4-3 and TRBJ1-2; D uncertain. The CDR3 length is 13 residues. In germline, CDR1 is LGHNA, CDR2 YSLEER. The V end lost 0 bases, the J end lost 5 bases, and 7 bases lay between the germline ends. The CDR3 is CASSQDVAYGYTF. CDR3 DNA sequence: TGCGCCAGCAGCCAAGATGTGGCTTATGGCTACACCTTC.

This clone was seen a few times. CDR3 coding DNA: TGTGCCTGGACCAACAGGATTCACTACACCTTC. Its translation is CAWTNRIHYTF. The chain recombines TRBV30 with TRBJ1-2; a weak D match, TRBD1 (5 bases). The CDR3 consists of 11 residues. CDR1 is GTSNPN, CDR2 SVGIG, per germline (reference sequence). Trimming pared 4 bases from V and 10 bases from J, leaving 13 bases between.

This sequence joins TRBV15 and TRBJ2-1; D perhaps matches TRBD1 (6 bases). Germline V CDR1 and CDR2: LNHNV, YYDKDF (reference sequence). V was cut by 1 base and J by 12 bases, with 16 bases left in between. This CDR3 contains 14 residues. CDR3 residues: CATSRVTGPGGQFF. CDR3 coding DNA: TGTGCCACCAGCAGAGTCACAGGGCCTGGAGGGCAGTTCTTC.

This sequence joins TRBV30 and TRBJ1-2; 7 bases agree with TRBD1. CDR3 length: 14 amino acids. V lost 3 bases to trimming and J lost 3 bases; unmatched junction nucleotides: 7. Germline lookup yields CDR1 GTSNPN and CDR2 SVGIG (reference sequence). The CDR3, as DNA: TGTGCCTGGAGGGCCCGGGACAGCTACTATGGCTACACCTTC. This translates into CAWRARDSYYGYTF.

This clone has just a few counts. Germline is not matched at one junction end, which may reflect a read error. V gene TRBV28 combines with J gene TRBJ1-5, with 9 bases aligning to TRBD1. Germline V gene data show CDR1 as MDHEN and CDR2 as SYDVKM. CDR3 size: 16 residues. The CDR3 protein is CASRLAGTGINQPQHF. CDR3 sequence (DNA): TGTGCCAGCCGTTTAGCCGGGACAGGGATCAATCAGCCCCAGCATTTT.

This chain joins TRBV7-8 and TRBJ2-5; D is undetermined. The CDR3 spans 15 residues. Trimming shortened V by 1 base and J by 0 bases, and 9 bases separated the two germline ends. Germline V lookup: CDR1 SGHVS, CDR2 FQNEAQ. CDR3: CASSLGRVNQETQYF. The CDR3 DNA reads TGTGCCAGCAGCTTAGGTCGGGTGAACCAAGAGACCCAGTACTTC.

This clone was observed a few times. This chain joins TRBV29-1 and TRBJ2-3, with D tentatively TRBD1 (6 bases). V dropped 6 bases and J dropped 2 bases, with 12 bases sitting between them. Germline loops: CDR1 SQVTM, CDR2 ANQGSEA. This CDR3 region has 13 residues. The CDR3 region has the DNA TGCAGCGTGGCAGGACAGTACACAGATACGCAGTATTTT. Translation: CSVAGQYTDTQYF.

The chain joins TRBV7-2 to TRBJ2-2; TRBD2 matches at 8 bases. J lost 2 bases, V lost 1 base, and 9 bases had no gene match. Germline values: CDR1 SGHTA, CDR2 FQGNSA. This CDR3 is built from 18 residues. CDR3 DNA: TGTGCCAGCAGCTTAGGGGCTAGCGGGTCGGGCAACACCGGGGAGCTGTTTTTT. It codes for CASSLGASGSGNTGELFF.

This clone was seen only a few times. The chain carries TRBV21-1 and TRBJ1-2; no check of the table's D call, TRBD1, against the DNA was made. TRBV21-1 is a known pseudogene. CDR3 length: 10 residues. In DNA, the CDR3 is TGTGCCAGCAGCAGTGGGGCGCTCGATTTC. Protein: CASSSGALDF.

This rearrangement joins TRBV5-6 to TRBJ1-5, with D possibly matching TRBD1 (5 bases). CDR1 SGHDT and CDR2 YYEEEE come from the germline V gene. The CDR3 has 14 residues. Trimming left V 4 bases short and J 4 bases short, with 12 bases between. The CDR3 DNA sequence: TGTGCCAGCAGCCTAGGGACTTTTAATCAGCCCCAGCATTTT. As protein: CASSLGTFNQPQHF. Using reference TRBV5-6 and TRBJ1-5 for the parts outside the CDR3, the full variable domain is DAGVTQSPTHLIKTRGQQVTLRCSPKSGHDTVSWYQQALGQGPQFIFQYYEEEERQRGNFPDRFSGHQFPNYSSELNVNALLLGDSALYLCASSLGTFNQPQHFGDGTRLSIL.

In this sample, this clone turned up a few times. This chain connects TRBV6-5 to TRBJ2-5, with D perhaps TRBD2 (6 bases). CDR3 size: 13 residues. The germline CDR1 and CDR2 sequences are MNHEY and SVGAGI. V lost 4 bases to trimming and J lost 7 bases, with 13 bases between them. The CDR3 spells CASSSGLTGTQYF. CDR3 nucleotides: TGTGCCAGCAGTTCGGGACTCACAGGGACCCAGTACTTC.

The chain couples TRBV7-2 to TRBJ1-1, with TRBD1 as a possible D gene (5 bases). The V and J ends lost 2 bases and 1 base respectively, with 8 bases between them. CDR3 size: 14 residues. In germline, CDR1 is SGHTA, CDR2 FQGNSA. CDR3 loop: CASSLQGRNTEAFF. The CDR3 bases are TGTGCCAGCAGCTTACAGGGCCGGAACACTGAAGCTTTCTTT.

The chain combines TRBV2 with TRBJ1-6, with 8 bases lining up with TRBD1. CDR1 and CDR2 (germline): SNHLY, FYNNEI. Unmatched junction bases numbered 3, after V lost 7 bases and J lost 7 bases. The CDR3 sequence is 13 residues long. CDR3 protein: CASNGQGNSPLHF. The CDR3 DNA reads TGTGCCAGCAATGGACAGGGAAATTCACCCCTCCACTTT.

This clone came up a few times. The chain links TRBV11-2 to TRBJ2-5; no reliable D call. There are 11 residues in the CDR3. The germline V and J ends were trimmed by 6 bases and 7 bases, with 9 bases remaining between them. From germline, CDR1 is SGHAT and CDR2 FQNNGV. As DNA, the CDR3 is TGTGCCAGCAGTTTGAGGCGGACCCAGTACTTC. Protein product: CASSLRRTQYF.

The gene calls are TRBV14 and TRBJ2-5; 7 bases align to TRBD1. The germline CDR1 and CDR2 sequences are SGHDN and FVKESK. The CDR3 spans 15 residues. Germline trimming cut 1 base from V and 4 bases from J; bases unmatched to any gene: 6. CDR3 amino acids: CASSQGIGTVETQYF. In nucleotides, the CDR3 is TGTGCCAGCAGCCAAGGAATAGGGACAGTAGAGACCCAGTACTTC.

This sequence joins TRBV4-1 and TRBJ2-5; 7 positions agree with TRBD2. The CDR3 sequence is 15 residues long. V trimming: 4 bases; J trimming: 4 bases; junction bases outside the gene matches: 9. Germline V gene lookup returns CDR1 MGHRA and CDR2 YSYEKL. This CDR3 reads CASSPGGGRGETQYF. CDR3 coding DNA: TGCGCCAGCAGCCCCGGTGGGGGGAGGGGAGAGACCCAGTACTTC.

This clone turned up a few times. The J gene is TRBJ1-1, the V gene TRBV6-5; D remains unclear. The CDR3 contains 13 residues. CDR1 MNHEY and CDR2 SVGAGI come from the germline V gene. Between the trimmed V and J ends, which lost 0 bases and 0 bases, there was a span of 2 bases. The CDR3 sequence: CASSYSVNTEAFF. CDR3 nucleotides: TGTGCCAGCAGTTACTCCGTGAACACTGAAGCTTTCTTT.

The CDR3 sequence is CASSLRWNQPQHF. The CDR3 coding sequence is TGTGCCAGCAGCCTCCGGTGGAATCAGCCCCAGCATTTT. This chain connects TRBV7-6 to TRBJ1-5; D ambiguous. Trimming pared 5 bases from V and 4 bases from J, leaving 9 bases between. This CDR3 region has 13 residues. Germline CDR1 SGHVS, CDR2 FNYEAQ. Full variable domain (rest looked up from reference TRBV7-6 and TRBJ1-5): GAGVSQSPRYKVTKRGQDVALRCDPISGHVSLYWYRQALGQGPEFLTYFNYEAQQDKSGLPNDRFSAERPEGSISTLTIQRTEQRDSAMYRCASSLRWNQPQHFGDGTRLSIL.

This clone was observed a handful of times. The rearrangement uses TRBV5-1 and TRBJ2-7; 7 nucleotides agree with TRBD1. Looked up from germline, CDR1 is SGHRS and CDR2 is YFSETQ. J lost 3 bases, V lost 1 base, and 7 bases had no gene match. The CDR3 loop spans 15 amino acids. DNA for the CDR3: TGCGCCAGCAGCTTGAATGGACAGGCGGACTACGAGCAGTACTTC. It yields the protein CASSLNGQADYEQYF.

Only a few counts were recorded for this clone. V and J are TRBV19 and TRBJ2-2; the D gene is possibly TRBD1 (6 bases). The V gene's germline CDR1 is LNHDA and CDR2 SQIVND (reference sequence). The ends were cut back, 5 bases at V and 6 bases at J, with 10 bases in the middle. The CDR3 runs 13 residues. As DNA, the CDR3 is TGTGCCAGTAGTGAGGCAGGGGCCGGGGAGCTGTTTTTT. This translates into CASSEAGAGELFF.

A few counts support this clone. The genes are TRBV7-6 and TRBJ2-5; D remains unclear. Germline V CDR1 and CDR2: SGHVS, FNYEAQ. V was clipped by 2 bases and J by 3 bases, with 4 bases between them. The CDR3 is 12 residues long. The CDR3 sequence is CASSLSEETQYF. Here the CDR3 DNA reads TGTGCCAGCAGCTTATCAGAAGAGACCCAGTACTTC. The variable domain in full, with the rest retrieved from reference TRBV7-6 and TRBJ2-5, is GAGVSQSPRYKVTKRGQDVALRCDPISGHVSLYWYRQALGQGPEFLTYFNYEAQQDKSGLPNDRFSAERPEGSISTLTIQRTEQRDSAMYRCASSLSEETQYFGPGTRLLVL.

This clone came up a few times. The CDR3 region has the DNA TGTGCCAGCAGCTCCGGGACTAGCGGGGGGGCCGATGCGGATACGCAGTATTTT. This codes for CASSSGTSGGADADTQYF. The rearrangement joins TRBV7-3 to TRBJ2-3; 16 bases are shared with TRBD2. There are 18 residues in the CDR3. Germline trimming cut 4 bases from V and 6 bases from J; bases unmatched to any gene: 10. In germline, CDR1 is SGHTA, CDR2 FQGTGA.

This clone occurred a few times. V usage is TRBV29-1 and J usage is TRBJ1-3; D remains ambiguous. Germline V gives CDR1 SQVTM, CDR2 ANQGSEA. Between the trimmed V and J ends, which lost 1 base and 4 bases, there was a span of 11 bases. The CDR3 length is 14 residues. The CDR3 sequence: CSVEVPSRGNTIYF. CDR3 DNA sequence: TGCAGCGTTGAAGTCCCTTCGAGAGGAAACACCATATATTTT.

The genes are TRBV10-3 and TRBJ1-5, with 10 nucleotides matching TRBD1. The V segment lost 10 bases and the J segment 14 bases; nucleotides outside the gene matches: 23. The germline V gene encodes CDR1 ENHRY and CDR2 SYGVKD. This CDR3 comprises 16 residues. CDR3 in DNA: TGTGCCACCAAGGGGGGACAGGGGTCCTTACGAGATAAGGAGCATTTT. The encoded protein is CATKGGQGSLRDKEHF.